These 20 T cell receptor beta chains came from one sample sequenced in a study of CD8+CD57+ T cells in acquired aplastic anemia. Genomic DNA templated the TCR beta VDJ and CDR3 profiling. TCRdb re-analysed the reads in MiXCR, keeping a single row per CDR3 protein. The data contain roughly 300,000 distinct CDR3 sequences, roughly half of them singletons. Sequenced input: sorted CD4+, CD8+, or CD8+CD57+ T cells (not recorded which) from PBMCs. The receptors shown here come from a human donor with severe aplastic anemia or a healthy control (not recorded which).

Written as DNA, the CDR3 is TGTGCCAGCGGAGAGGGCTACGAGCAGTACTTC. Amino acid sequence: CASGEGYEQYF. The chain carries TRBV7-9 and TRBJ2-7, with D perhaps matching TRBD2 (5 bases). Trimming shortened V by 8 bases and J by 3 bases, and 8 bases separated the two germline ends. CDR3 length equals 11 residues. Germline loops: CDR1 SEHNR, CDR2 FQNEAQ (reference sequence).

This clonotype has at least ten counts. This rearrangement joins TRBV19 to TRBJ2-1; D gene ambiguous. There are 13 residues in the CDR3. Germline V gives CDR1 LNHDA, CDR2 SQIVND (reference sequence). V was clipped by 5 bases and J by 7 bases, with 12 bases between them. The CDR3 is CASSPPIWNEQFF. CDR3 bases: TGTGCCAGTAGTCCCCCGATTTGGAATGAGCAGTTCTTC.

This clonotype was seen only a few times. CDR3 protein: CASSATLTSTDTQYF. The CDR3 DNA reads TGTGCCAGCAGCGCCACGCTGACTAGCACAGATACGCAGTATTTT. The chain couples TRBV7-8 to TRBJ2-3; D is unresolved. The germline V and J ends were trimmed by 5 bases and 0 bases, with 12 bases remaining between them. The CDR3 runs 15 residues. Germline CDR1 SGHVS, CDR2 FQNEAQ.

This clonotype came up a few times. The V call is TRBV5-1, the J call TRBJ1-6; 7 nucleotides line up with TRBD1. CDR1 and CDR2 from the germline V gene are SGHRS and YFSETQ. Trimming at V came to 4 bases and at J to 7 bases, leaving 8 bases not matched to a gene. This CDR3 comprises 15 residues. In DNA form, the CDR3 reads TGCGCCAGCAGCGGAAAGACAGGGACAAATTCACCCCTCCACTTT. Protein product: CASSGKTGTNSPLHF.

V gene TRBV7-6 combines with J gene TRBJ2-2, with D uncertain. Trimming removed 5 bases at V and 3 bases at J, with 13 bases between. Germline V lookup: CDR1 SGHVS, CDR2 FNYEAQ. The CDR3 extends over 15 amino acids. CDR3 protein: CASSLEPEDTGELFF. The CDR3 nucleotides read TGTGCCAGCAGCCTCGAGCCCGAGGACACCGGGGAGCTGTTTTTT.

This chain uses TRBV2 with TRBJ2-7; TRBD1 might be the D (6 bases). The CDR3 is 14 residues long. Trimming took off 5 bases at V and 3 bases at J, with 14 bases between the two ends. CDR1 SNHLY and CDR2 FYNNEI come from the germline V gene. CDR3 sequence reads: CASSRDRFFYEQYF. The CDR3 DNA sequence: TGTGCCAGCAGTCGTGACAGGTTTTTCTACGAGCAGTACTTC.

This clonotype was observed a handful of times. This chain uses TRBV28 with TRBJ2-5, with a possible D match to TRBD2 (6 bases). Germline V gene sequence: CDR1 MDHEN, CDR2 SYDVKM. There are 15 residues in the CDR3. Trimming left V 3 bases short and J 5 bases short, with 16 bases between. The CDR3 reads CASSFPTSPWETQYF. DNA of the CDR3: TGTGCCAGCAGTTTCCCGACTAGTCCGTGGGAGACCCAGTACTTC.

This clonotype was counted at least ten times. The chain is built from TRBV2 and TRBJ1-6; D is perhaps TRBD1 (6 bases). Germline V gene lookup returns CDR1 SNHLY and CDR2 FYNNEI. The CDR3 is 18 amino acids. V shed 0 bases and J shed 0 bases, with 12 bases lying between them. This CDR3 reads CASSEAPGRGSYNSPLHF. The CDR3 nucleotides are TGTGCCAGCAGTGAAGCGCCTGGCAGGGGCTCCTATAATTCACCCCTCCACTTT.

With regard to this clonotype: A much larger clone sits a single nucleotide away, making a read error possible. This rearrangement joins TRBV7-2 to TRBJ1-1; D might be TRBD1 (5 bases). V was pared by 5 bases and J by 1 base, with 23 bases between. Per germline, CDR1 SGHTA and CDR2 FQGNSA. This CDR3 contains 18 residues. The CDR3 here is CASSQDRFGSQANTEAFF. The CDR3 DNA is TGTGCCAGCAGCCAAGATAGATTCGGTTCACAGGCGAACACTGAAGCTTTCTTT.

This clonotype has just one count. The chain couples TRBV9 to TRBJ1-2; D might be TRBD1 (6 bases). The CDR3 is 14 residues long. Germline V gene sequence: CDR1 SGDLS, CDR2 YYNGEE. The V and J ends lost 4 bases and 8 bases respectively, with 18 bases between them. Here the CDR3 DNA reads TGTGCCAGCAGCTTAGAGGCAGGGGAGAGGGGCTACACCTTC. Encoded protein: CASSLEAGERGYTF.

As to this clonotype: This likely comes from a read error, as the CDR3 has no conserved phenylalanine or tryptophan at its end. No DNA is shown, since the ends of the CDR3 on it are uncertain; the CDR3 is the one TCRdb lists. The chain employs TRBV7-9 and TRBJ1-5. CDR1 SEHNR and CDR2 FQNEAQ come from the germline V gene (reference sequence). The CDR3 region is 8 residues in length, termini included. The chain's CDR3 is CASSLKGG.

The CDR3 spells CSVDVSGANEKLFF. The CDR3 nucleotides are TGCAGCGTTGATGTCTCCGGGGCTAATGAAAAACTGTTTTTT. The chain combines TRBV29-1 with TRBJ1-4; D not certain. Trimming took 3 bases from V and 3 from J, leaving 11 bases between them. CDR3 size: 14 residues. Per germline, CDR1 SQVTM and CDR2 ANQGSEA.

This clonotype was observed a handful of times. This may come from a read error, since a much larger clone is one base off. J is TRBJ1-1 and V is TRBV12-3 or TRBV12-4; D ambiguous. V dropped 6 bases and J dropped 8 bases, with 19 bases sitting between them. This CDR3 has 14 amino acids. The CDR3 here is CASSYFTGHQEAFF. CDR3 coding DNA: TGTGCCAGCAGCTACTTCACGGGCCACCAGGAAGCTTTCTTT.

The CDR3 DNA follows: TGTGCCAGTAGTATAGGGGGGACTCCCAGGGAGACCCAGTACTTC. As protein: CASSIGGTPRETQYF. The chain links TRBV19 to TRBJ2-5; D is possibly TRBD2 (6 bases). From germline, CDR1 is LNHDA and CDR2 SQIVND (reference sequence). Trimming took 1 base from V and 5 from J, leaving 14 bases between them. This CDR3 spans 15 amino acids. The full variable domain, completed using reference TRBV19 and TRBJ2-5, is DGGITQSPKYLFRKEGQNVTLSCEQNLNHDAMYWYRQDPGQGLRLIYYSQIVNDFQKGDIAEGYSVSREKKESFPLTVTSAQKNPTAFYLCASSIGGTPRETQYFGPGTRLLVL.

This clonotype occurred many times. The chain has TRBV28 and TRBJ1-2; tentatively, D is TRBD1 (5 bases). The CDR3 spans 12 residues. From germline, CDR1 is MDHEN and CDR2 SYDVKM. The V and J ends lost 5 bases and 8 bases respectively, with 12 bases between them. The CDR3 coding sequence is TGTGCCAGCAGTGCAGGGTTGCTCGGCTACACCTTC. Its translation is CASSAGLLGYTF.

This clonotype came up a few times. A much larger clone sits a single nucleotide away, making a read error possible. CDR3 DNA: TGCAGTGCTATAAGCCCCAGGGGGACCCAGTACTTC. Encoded protein: CSAISPRGTQYF. The chain has TRBV20-1 and TRBJ2-5, with D possibly matching TRBD1 (6 bases). The CDR3 loop spans 12 amino acids. The V end was cut by 4 bases, the J end by 7 bases, with 13 bases between. Germline lookup yields CDR1 DFQATT and CDR2 SNEGSKA (reference sequence).

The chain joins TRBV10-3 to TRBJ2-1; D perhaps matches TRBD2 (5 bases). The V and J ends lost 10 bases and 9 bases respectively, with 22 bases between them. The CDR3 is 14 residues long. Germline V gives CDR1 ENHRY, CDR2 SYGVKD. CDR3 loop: CASTHPEASLEQFF. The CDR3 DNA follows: TGTGCCAGCACCCACCCGGAGGCCTCCCTTGAGCAGTTCTTC.

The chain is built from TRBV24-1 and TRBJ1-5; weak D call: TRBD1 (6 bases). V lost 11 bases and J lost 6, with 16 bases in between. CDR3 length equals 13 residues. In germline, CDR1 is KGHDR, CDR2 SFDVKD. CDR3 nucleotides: TGTGCCAGCGGCTTCGGGGGCGGTCAGCCCCAGCATTTT. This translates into CASGFGGGQPQHF.

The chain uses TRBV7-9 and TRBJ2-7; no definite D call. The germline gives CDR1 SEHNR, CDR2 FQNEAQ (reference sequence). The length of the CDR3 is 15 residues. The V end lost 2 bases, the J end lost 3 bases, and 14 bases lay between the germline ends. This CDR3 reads CASSLIAHSGYEQYF. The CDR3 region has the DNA TGTGCCAGCAGCTTAATCGCCCATTCAGGCTACGAGCAGTACTTC.

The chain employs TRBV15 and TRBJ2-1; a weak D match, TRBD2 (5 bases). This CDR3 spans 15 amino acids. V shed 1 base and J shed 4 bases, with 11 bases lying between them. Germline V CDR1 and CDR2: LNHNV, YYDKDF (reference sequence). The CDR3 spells CATSRGWQRYNEQFF. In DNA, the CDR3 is TGTGCCACCAGCAGAGGTTGGCAGCGGTACAATGAGCAGTTCTTC.